Listed below are T cell receptor beta chains from one sample, sequenced in a study of cytomegalovirus exposure and HLA in healthy donors. The protocol was immunoSEQ multiplex PCR, while the TCRdb copy is restricted to in-frame clones and leaves out a portion. The sample holds under 250,000 clones; around 84% are singletons and the top ten take 0.24%. Sequenced sample: PBMCs. All receptors derive from a girl between 2 and 10 years old in good health and CMV-seronegative. CDR3s include the opening cysteine and the closing phenylalanine or tryptophan. A D gene is named only where the DNA matches it firmly. Clone size, where shown, is once, few, many, or a class for clones that have expanded.

DNA: TGTGCCACGGGGCGGGAGACCTACGAGCAGTACTTC; CDR3: CATGRETYEQYF; V: TRBV15; size: .; J: TRBJ2-7; D: TRBD2
DNA: TGTGCCAGTAAACAGGAAAGCTTTAGCACAGATACGCAGTATTTT; CDR3: CASKQESFSTDTQYF; V: TRBV6-4; size: few; J: TRBJ2-3; D: .
DNA: TGTGCCAGCAGTGTCCGGGGCGGGGGCGGACACAATGAGCAGTTCTTC; CDR3: CASSVRGGGGHNEQFF; V: TRBV6-6; size: .; J: TRBJ2-1; D: .
DNA: TGTGCCAGCAGTGAGATACAGGGAGCCCGAGGGAACACTGAAGCTTTCTTT; CDR3: CASSEIQGARGNTEAFF; V: TRBV2; size: .; J: TRBJ1-1; D: .
DNA: TGTGCCAGCACACCGGGACTAGAAATCGAGACCCAGTACTTC; CDR3: CASTPGLEIETQYF; V: TRBV2; size: .; J: TRBJ2-5; D: TRBD2
DNA: TGTGCCAGCTCACCGACCCGGGGGGGGGCCCGGGATTCACCCCTCCACTTT; CDR3: CASSPTRGGARDSPLHF; V: TRBV18; size: .; J: TRBJ1-6; D: .
DNA: TGTGCCAGCAGCTTGTCGAGCGGGGATACGCAGTATTTT; CDR3: CASSLSSGDTQYF; V: TRBV5-4; size: .; J: TRBJ2-3; D: .
DNA: TGTGTCACCAGCAGAGATTTCGGGATTGGGGTCTACGAGCAGTACTTC; CDR3: CVTSRDFGIGVYEQYF; V: TRBV15; size: .; J: TRBJ2-7; D: .
DNA: TGTGCCAGCAGCCGGGGACTAGCGGGAGTTTCGTACTACGAGCAGTACTTC; CDR3: CASSRGLAGVSYYEQYF; V: TRBV5-8; size: once; J: TRBJ2-7; D: TRBD2
DNA: TGTGCCAGCCTTAGCGGGGGGGCCGGGGAGACCCAGTACTTC; CDR3: CASLSGGAGETQYF; V: TRBV6-1; size: .; J: TRBJ2-5; D: TRBD2
DNA: TGTGCTAGTGGTTTGGGACAGAACACCGGGGAGCTGTTTTTT; CDR3: CASGLGQNTGELFF; V: TRBV12-5; size: once; J: TRBJ2-2; D: .
DNA: TGTGCCAGCATTAAACAGGGTAACACTGAAGCTTTCTTT; CDR3: CASIKQGNTEAFF; V: TRBV6-5; size: .; J: TRBJ1-1; D: .
DNA: TGTGCCAGCAGCTTATTGGGTCAGGGTAAGGTCGCGCAGTATTTT; CDR3: CASSLLGQGKVAQYF; V: TRBV7-3; size: once; J: TRBJ2-3; D: .
DNA: TGTGCCAGCAGCCAAGAGGTCCCGGGGAAGCCGCAGTATTTT; CDR3: CASSQEVPGKPQYF; V: TRBV4-2; size: once; J: TRBJ2-3; D: .
DNA: TGCGCCAGCAGCCAAGGACAGGGGGCTGGGGAGACCCAGTACTTC; CDR3: CASSQGQGAGETQYF; V: TRBV5-1; size: .; J: TRBJ2-5; D: TRBD1
DNA: TGCGCCAGCAGCACGGGGCCTAGCGGGCTCACAGATACGCAGTATTTT; CDR3: CASSTGPSGLTDTQYF; V: TRBV5-1; size: .; J: TRBJ2-3; D: TRBD2
DNA: TGTGCCGGGACCGGTGCAACTAATGAAAAACTGTTTTTT; CDR3: CAGTGATNEKLFF; V: TRBV30; size: .; J: TRBJ1-4; D: .
DNA: TGTGCCAGCAGCGAACTCCAGGGGGCAGAGACCCAGTACTTC; CDR3: CASSELQGAETQYF; V: TRBV6-5; size: few; J: TRBJ2-5; D: TRBD1
DNA: TGTGCCAGCACCTCAACTAGCGGGAACTACAATGAGCAGTTCTTC; CDR3: CASTSTSGNYNEQFF; V: TRBV11-2; size: .; J: TRBJ2-1; D: TRBD2
DNA: TGTGCCAGCAGCTTCCGAACAAGGGGCTTTCGGGGCTACACCTTC; CDR3: CASSFRTRGFRGYTF; V: TRBV5-6; size: .; J: TRBJ1-2; D: .
DNA: TGTGCCAGTCGCGTTTATAATTCACCCCTCCACTTT; CDR3: CASRVYNSPLHF; V: TRBV6-6; size: .; J: TRBJ1-6; D: .
DNA: TGTGCCAGTAGTATAGCGGGACAGATCTCCGATCCTTATGGCTACACCTTC; CDR3: CASSIAGQISDPYGYTF; V: TRBV19; size: once; J: TRBJ1-2; D: TRBD1
DNA: TGTGCCAGCAGCTTGGAGTCTGGGCCCTACGAGCAGTACTTC; CDR3: CASSLESGPYEQYF; V: TRBV5-4; size: .; J: TRBJ2-7; D: .
DNA: TGTGCCAGCAGCACTAGGACTAGCGGGGGCTTAAATGAGCAGTTCTTC; CDR3: CASSTRTSGGLNEQFF; V: TRBV5-4; size: .; J: TRBJ2-1; D: TRBD2
DNA: TGTGCCTGGAGTCTCGGGACAGATACGCAGTATTTT; CDR3: CAWSLGTDTQYF; V: TRBV30; size: once; J: TRBJ2-3; D: .
DNA: TGTGCCAGCAGTTTAGGGGGGATGGTCACTGAAGCTTTCTTT; CDR3: CASSLGGMVTEAFF; V: TRBV28; size: .; J: TRBJ1-1; D: .
DNA: TGTGCCAGCAGTAATACAGGCGCCGTCGAGCAGTACTTC; CDR3: CASSNTGAVEQYF; V: TRBV6-6; size: .; J: TRBJ2-7; D: .
DNA: TGTGCCAGCAGTTGGGGACAGGGGTACAATCAGCCCCAGCATTTT; CDR3: CASSWGQGYNQPQHF; V: TRBV27; size: once; J: TRBJ1-5; D: TRBD1
DNA: TGCGCCAGCAGCCCGCTGGGACATTTGAACACCGGGGAGCTGTTTTTT; CDR3: CASSPLGHLNTGELFF; V: TRBV5-1; size: .; J: TRBJ2-2; D: .
DNA: TGTGCCAGCAGCTTGGACAGCGGATTCTCTGGAAACACCATATATTTT; CDR3: CASSLDSGFSGNTIYF; V: TRBV5-4; size: .; J: TRBJ1-3; D: .
DNA: TGTGCCTGGAGTGTATTGAGCGGGAGACGGAGCGAGCAGTACTTC; CDR3: CAWSVLSGRRSEQYF; V: TRBV30; size: .; J: TRBJ2-7; D: TRBD2
DNA: TGCGCCAGCAGTCCCTGGACTAGCGGGACCCACAATGAGCAGTTCTTC; CDR3: CASSPWTSGTHNEQFF; V: TRBV4-1; size: .; J: TRBJ2-1; D: TRBD2
DNA: TGTGCCAGCAGCTTGGCACAGGGGGTTGGGCCCCAGCATTTT; CDR3: CASSLAQGVGPQHF; V: TRBV5-6; size: .; J: TRBJ1-5; D: TRBD1
DNA: TGTGCCAGCAGGGGACGGGGGACTAGCAACTACGAGCAGTACTTC; CDR3: CASRGRGTSNYEQYF; V: TRBV11-2; size: once; J: TRBJ2-7; D: TRBD2
DNA: TGTGCCAGCAGTGAATCGGTAATGGGACTAGCGCGGGAGACCCAGTACTTC; CDR3: CASSESVMGLARETQYF; V: TRBV2; size: .; J: TRBJ2-5; D: TRBD2
DNA: TGCGCCAGCAGTGAGGCAGGGGTTTACGAGCAGTACTTC; CDR3: CASSEAGVYEQYF; V: TRBV10-2; size: .; J: TRBJ2-7; D: .
DNA: TGTGCCAGCAGCTCCTCGACACAGTACACTGAAGCTTTCTTT; CDR3: CASSSSTQYTEAFF; V: TRBV13; size: .; J: TRBJ1-1; D: .
DNA: TGTGCCAGCAGCCAAGATCTAGCCGCTATTTACAATGAGCAGTTCTTC; CDR3: CASSQDLAAIYNEQFF; V: TRBV4-2; size: .; J: TRBJ2-1; D: .
DNA: TGTGCCAGCAGCGTACTAGCGGGAGGGCCGGGGGAGCAGTACTTC; CDR3: CASSVLAGGPGEQYF; V: TRBV7-2; size: few; J: TRBJ2-7; D: TRBD2
DNA: TGTGCCAGCAGTTTGCAGCGGACTTACAATGAGCAGTTCTTC; CDR3: CASSLQRTYNEQFF; V: TRBV27; size: .; J: TRBJ2-1; D: .
DNA: TGTGCCAGTAGTATGGCGGGGGGCTTGGGTCCCTACGAGCAGTACTTC; CDR3: CASSMAGGLGPYEQYF; V: TRBV19; size: once; J: TRBJ2-7; D: TRBD2
DNA: TGTGCCAGTAGTACAATGATCGCCCGGGTCTACAATGAGCAGTTCTTC; CDR3: CASSTMIARVYNEQFF; V: TRBV19; size: .; J: TRBJ2-1; D: .
DNA: TGTGCCAGCCAGAGGACAGATACGCAGTATTTT; CDR3: CASQRTDTQYF; V: TRBV6-5; size: few; J: TRBJ2-3; D: .
DNA: TGTGCCAGCAAGCGACAGGGAGAACGCGCAGATACGCAGTATTTT; CDR3: CASKRQGERADTQYF; V: TRBV6-1; size: .; J: TRBJ2-3; D: TRBD1
DNA: TGTGCCTGGAGTGTATGGCGCGAGGGCCAAGGAAGCTACACCTTC; CDR3: CAWSVWREGQGSYTF; V: TRBV30; size: .; J: TRBJ1-2; D: .
DNA: TGCGCCAGCAGCTTGGGGTCAGGGCTAAATCAGCCCCAGCATTTT; CDR3: CASSLGSGLNQPQHF; V: TRBV5-1; size: .; J: TRBJ1-5; D: .
DNA: TGTGCCAGCAGTGTAAGACAGCTAGGTGAAAAACTGTTTTTT; CDR3: CASSVRQLGEKLFF; V: TRBV28; size: .; J: TRBJ1-4; D: .
DNA: TGTGCCAGCAGCCCGACACCCTTAACAGGCTTCCAAGAGACCCAGTACTTC; CDR3: CASSPTPLTGFQETQYF; V: TRBV7-9; size: .; J: TRBJ2-5; D: .
DNA: TGTGCCAGCAGCGCCTCCGGGACAGTCAATGAAAAACTGTTTTTT; CDR3: CASSASGTVNEKLFF; V: TRBV7-9; size: .; J: TRBJ1-4; D: TRBD1
DNA: TGTGCCAGCAGCTTTAAGGGAGGGCCCATTCAGTACTTC; CDR3: CASSFKGGPIQYF; V: TRBV7-2; size: .; J: TRBJ2-4; D: TRBD2
DNA: TGCAGTGCCCTCCGGGACTGCGAGCAGTACTTC; CDR3: CSALRDCEQYF; V: TRBV20-1; size: .; J: TRBJ2-7; D: .
DNA: TGTGCCACCAGCAGGGCCGGGACAGGGGCTGGGTATGGCTACACCTTC; CDR3: CATSRAGTGAGYGYTF; V: TRBV15; size: once; J: TRBJ1-2; D: TRBD1
DNA: TGCGCCAGCAGCTTTAATGCGGTTGGACTAGTTGGTTACGAGCAGTACTTC; CDR3: CASSFNAVGLVGYEQYF; V: TRBV5-1; size: .; J: TRBJ2-7; D: TRBD2
DNA: TGCGCCAGCAGCCAAGATCTGGGGGGTGGCTACACCTTC; CDR3: CASSQDLGGGYTF; V: TRBV4-1; size: .; J: TRBJ1-2; D: .
DNA: TGTGCCAGCAGCTTGGATCAGGGGTTAGCCGATACGCAGTATTTT; CDR3: CASSLDQGLADTQYF; V: TRBV5-6; size: .; J: TRBJ2-3; D: .
DNA: TGTGCCAGCAGTGATCGGGGACAACCACTATACGAGCAGTACTTC; CDR3: CASSDRGQPLYEQYF; V: TRBV6-1; size: once; J: TRBJ2-7; D: .
DNA: TGCGCCAGCAACCGGGGTGTTGGCCTAGACTACAATGAGCAGTTCTTC; CDR3: CASNRGVGLDYNEQFF; V: TRBV4-1; size: .; J: TRBJ2-1; D: .
DNA: TGCAGTGCTCCAGGGAGGGGGAAAGCTTTCTTT; CDR3: CSAPGRGKAFF; V: TRBV20-1; size: .; J: TRBJ1-1; D: .
DNA: TGCGCCAGCAGCTTTGCGGGACAGCAGACTTCCTACGAGCAGTACTTC; CDR3: CASSFAGQQTSYEQYF; V: TRBV5-1; size: few; J: TRBJ2-7; D: .